This entry features one T cell receptor (beta chain) sequence. The target antigen is unknown. The data originate from a study of cytomegalovirus exposure and HLA in healthy donors. Trimming took off 1 base at V and 7 bases at J, with 19 bases between the two ends. The CDR3 loop spans 17 amino acids. Looked up from germline, CDR1 is SGHVS and CDR2 is FNYEAQ. Study outcomes and limitations: It was confirmed in vitro that a few of the CMV-associated chains were specific for CMV antigens.

PCR used 60 Vbeta primers and 13 Jbeta primers. Original methodology: Per a later analysis, the number of unique TCR beta chains was some 75 million, of which about 11 million were shared. The assay was immunoSEQ multiplex PCR, and TCRdb's table has in-frame clones only and misses some. That table furnishes V, J and clone size, whereas the DNA furnished D and trimming. The table has about 160,000 clones, approximately 78% seen once. The sequenced sample was PBMCs. The chain employs TRBV7-6 and TRBJ1-4; TRBD1 might be the D (6 bases). This TCR came from a woman aged 40 to 50 in good health and CMV-seronegative. The CDR3 sequence is CASSLEPKGDPREKLFF. The CDR3 DNA reads TGTGCCAGCAGCTTAGAACCGAAGGGGGACCCCCGTGAAAAACTGTTTTTT.